This is a list of T cell receptor beta chains from one sample in a study of blood T cell repertoires in COVID-19. Method: immunoSEQ multiplex PCR; TCRdb's copy keeps in-frame clones and lacks some. Among about 240,000 clones listed, roughly four fifths were seen once. Sequenced: peripheral blood. The receptors come from a woman under 30 with acute or convalescent COVID-19. CDR3s include the opening cysteine and the closing phenylalanine or tryptophan. The D gene is left open where the match is weak. The size of a clone is reported for some rows only, either as once, few or many, or as a class for expanded clones.

j_gene	v_gene	abundance	d_gene	CDR3nt	CDR3aa
TRBJ2-1	TRBV21-1	.	.	TGTGCCAGCAGCAACCCCGGGTGGCGAGACTCCTACAATGAGCAGTTCTTC	CASSNPGWRDSYNEQFF
TRBJ1-1	TRBV15	.	.	TGTGCCGCGGGAGCTCTGGGCACTGAAGCTTTCTTT	CAAGALGTEAFF
TRBJ2-1	TRBV7-2	.	TRBD2	TGTGCCAGCAGGGACGAGACTAGCGGGAATGAGCAGTTCTTC	CASRDETSGNEQFF
TRBJ1-2	TRBV28	.	TRBD1	TGTGCCAGCAGTTTACGACAGGGGGCCTATGGCTACACCTTC	CASSLRQGAYGYTF
TRBJ2-7	TRBV28	.	TRBD1	TGTGCCAGCCTCAACAGGGGCCTCTACTACGAGCAGTACTTC	CASLNRGLYYEQYF
TRBJ1-4	TRBV23-1	.	.	TGCGCCAGCAGTCAATCCCCCGACAGGTCAACTAATGAAAAACTGTTTTTT	CASSQSPDRSTNEKLFF
TRBJ2-7	TRBV7-8	.	TRBD2	TGTGCCAGCAGCTTACGTAGCGGGAGTGAGTACGAGCAGTACTTC	CASSLRSGSEYEQYF
TRBJ2-2	TRBV12-3/TRBV12-4	.	.	TGTGCCGGAACCAGGGACACCGGGGAGCTGTTTTTT	CAGTRDTGELFF
TRBJ1-2	TRBV5-1	.	.	TGCGCCAGCAGCCCCCAGGGAAACTATGGCTACACCTTC	CASSPQGNYGYTF
TRBJ2-5	TRBV7-9	once	.	TGTGCCAGCAGCTTAGGCGGAGGGATGGTGGAGACCCAGTACTTC	CASSLGGGMVETQYF
TRBJ1-1	TRBV3-1/TRBV3-2	.	TRBD1	TGTGCCAGCAGCCAAGGTCGGACAGGGGGACAAACTGAAGCTTTCTTT	CASSQGRTGGQTEAFF
TRBJ1-2	TRBV27	.	.	TGTGCCAGCAGTACGGACAGATATGGCTACACCTTC	CASSTDRYGYTF
TRBJ2-3	TRBV7-2	.	.	TGTGCCAGCAGCTTTAACTCCGGGATCAAACGGTATTTT	CASSFNSGIKRYF
TRBJ2-2	TRBV6-2/TRBV6-3	few	TRBD1	TGTGCCAGCAGTTCAGGGGGAGAGTACACCGGGGAGCTGTTTTTT	CASSSGGEYTGELFF
TRBJ1-2	TRBV29-1	.	TRBD1	TGCAGCGTTGGGACAGGGATAGACTATGGCTACACCTTC	CSVGTGIDYGYTF
TRBJ2-7	TRBV10-3	once	.	TGTGCCATCAGTGGTGCCGATAGGGGGGAGCAGTACTTC	CAISGADRGEQYF
TRBJ1-5	TRBV5-5	.	.	TGTGCCAGCAGCTTGGCAGGGTACCTTAATCAGCCCCAGCATTTT	CASSLAGYLNQPQHF
TRBJ2-3	TRBV6-2/TRBV6-3	.	.	TGTGCCAGCAGTTACTCAAGGGACTTTACCACAGATACGCAGTATTTT	CASSYSRDFTTDTQYF
TRBJ2-7	TRBV3-1/TRBV3-2	.	.	TGTGCCAGCAGCCAAGATTCCGCGAGAGGCGAGCAGTACTTC	CASSQDSARGEQYF
TRBJ1-6	TRBV28	.	.	TGTGCCAGCAGTTTCCCCCGGGGCCCAGGAGGGTCACCCCTCCACTTT	CASSFPRGPGGSPLHF
TRBJ2-7	TRBV7-9	few	.	TGTGCCAGCAGCTTAGACACCTACGAGCAGTACTTC	CASSLDTYEQYF
TRBJ1-2	TRBV5-1	.	.	TGCGCCAGCAGCATAGGGACACCGTCTGGCTACACCTTC	CASSIGTPSGYTF
TRBJ2-2	TRBV18	.	TRBD2	TGTGCCAGCTCATCTCGACCCCAGACTAGCGGGATGAACACCGGGGAGCTGTTTTTT	CASSSRPQTSGMNTGELFF
TRBJ1-4	TRBV28	.	TRBD1	TGTGCCAGCACAGGGGGCGACGAAAAACTGTTTTTT	CASTGGDEKLFF
TRBJ2-7	TRBV4-3	.	TRBD2	TGCGCCAGCAGCCAAGATCACCCACTAGCGGACAGCTCCTACGAGCAGTACTTC	CASSQDHPLADSSYEQYF
TRBJ2-5	TRBV28	.	TRBD2	TGTGCCAGCAGTTCCCAGACTAGCCCGTGGCAAGAGACCCAGTACTTC	CASSSQTSPWQETQYF
TRBJ2-1	TRBV24-1	.	.	TGTGCCACCCCCCGCCGGGGTTACAATGAGCAGTTCTTC	CATPRRGYNEQFF